The 5 T cell receptor beta chains listed next were all sequenced from one sample in a study of cytomegalovirus exposure and HLA in healthy donors (dated by TCRdb to 2016 to 2017). The library was built by means of the immunoSEQ multiplex PCR assay. For the multiplex PCR, a mixture combining 60 forward primers for TCR Vbeta segments and 13 reverse primers for TCR Jbeta segments was used. TCRdb stores this immuneACCESS table with in-frame sequences only. Part of the clones is absent; in the studies checked, under half of the shortfall reflects unresolved V genes, and no reason is known for the rest. For this sample there are 90,000 to 150,000 clones; around 70% appear just once. In total, the top ten clones hold around 10% of the sample. Source material: PBMCs. Source of these receptors: a woman aged 50 to 65 in good health and CMV-seropositive.

In DNA, the CDR3 is TGTGCCAGCAGTTCTGAGGGACTCGGAAGGCCTGGCTACACCTTC. This encodes CASSSEGLGRPGYTF. This chain uses TRBV5-6 with TRBJ1-2; D may be TRBD1 (5 bases). This CDR3 comprises 15 residues. Trimming cost V 5 bases and J 7 bases, with 21 bases left between them. The germline V gene has CDR1 SGHDT and CDR2 YYEEEE.

The chain is built from TRBV5-4 and TRBJ2-7; tentative D call: TRBD2 (6 bases). V was cut by 5 bases and J by 2 bases, with 14 bases left in between. This CDR3 is 14 amino acids long. The V gene's germline CDR1 is SGHNT and CDR2 YYREEE (reference sequence). The CDR3 nucleotides read TGTGCCAGCAGGGCCGGGACTGAACCCTACGAGCAGTACTTC. Protein: CASRAGTEPYEQYF.

This chain joins TRBV7-8 and TRBJ1-1, with D maybe TRBD1 (6 bases). The ends were cut back, 3 bases at V and 0 bases at J, with 11 bases in the middle. CDR1 and CDR2 (germline): SGHVS, FQNEAQ. The CDR3 sequence is 15 residues long. The CDR3 spells CASSLTGSMNTEAFF. CDR3 DNA sequence: TGTGCCAGCAGCTTGACAGGATCCATGAACACTGAAGCTTTCTTT.

The chain carries TRBV6-6 and TRBJ1-5, with TRBD1 matching over 7 bases. CDR1 and CDR2 (germline): MNHNY, SVGAGI (reference sequence). The CDR3 is made up of 14 amino acids. The junction had 5 bases not matched to a gene; V was cut back by 6 bases and J by 3 bases. CDR3 nucleotides: TGTGCCAGCAGCGAGACAGGGCCCAATCAGCCCCAGCATTTT. Translated: CASSETGPNQPQHF.

The genes are TRBV5-1 and TRBJ2-7; 7 bases are shared with TRBD1. Germline CDR1 reads SGHRS; CDR2 reads YFSETQ. V was pared by 0 bases and J by 0 bases, with 0 bases of the junction left unmatched. The CDR3 is 14 residues long. The CDR3 DNA is TGCGCCAGCAGCTTGGCAGGGGGCTCCTACGAGCAGTACTTC. This translates into CASSLAGGSYEQYF.